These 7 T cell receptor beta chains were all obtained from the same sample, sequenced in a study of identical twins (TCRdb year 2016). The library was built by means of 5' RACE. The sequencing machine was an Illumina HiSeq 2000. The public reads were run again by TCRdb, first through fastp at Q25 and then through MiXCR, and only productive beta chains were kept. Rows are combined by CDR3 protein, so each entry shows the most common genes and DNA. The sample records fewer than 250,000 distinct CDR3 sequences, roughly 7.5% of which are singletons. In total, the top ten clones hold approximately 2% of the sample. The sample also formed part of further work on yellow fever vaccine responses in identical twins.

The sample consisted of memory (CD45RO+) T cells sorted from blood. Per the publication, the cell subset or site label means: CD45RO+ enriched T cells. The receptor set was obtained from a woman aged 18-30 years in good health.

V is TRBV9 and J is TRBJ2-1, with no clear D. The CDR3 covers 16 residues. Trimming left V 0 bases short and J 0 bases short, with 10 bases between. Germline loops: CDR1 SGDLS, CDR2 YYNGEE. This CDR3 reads CASSVVGTRSYNEQFF. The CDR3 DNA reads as TGTGCCAGCAGCGTAGTTGGAACGCGCTCCTACAATGAGCAGTTCTTC. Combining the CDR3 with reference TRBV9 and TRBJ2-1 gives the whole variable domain DSGVTQTPKHLITATGQRVTLRCSPRSGDLSVYWYQQSLDQGLQFLIQYYNGEERAKGNILERFSAQQFPDLHSELNLSSLELGDSALYFCASSVVGTRSYNEQFFGPGTRLTVL.

The CDR3 here is CAWSVGLAGGNEQFF. CDR3 bases: TGTGCCTGGAGTGTTGGTCTAGCGGGGGGCAATGAGCAGTTCTTC. This chain connects TRBV30 to TRBJ2-1, with TRBD2 matching over 11 bases. V gave up 0 bases and J gave up 6 bases; unmatched junction bases: 4. Germline loops: CDR1 GTSNPN, CDR2 SVGIG (reference sequence). CDR3 size: 15 residues.

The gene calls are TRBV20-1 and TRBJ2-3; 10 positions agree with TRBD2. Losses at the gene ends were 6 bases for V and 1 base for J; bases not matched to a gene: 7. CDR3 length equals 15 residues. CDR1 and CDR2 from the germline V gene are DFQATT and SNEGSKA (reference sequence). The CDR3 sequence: CSAQILAGGTDTQYF. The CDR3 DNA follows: TGCAGTGCCCAAATTCTAGCGGGGGGCACAGATACGCAGTATTTT.

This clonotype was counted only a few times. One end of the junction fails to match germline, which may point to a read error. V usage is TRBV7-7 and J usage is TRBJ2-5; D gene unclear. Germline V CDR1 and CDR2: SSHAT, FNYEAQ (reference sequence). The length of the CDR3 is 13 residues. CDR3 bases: TGTGCTAGCAGCACCGGGCTAAAGGAGACCCAGTACTTC. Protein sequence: CASSTGLKETQYF.

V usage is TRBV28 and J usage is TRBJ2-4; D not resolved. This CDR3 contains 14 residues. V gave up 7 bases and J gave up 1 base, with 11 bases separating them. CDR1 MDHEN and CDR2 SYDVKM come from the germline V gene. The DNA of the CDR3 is TGTGCCAGCACCCTCAATGGGGCCAAAAACATTCAGTACTTC. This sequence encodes CASTLNGAKNIQYF.

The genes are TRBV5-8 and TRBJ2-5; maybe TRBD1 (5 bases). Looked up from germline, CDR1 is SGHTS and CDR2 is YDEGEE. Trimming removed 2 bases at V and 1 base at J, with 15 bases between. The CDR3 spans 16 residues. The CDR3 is CASSLRGAQAQETQYF. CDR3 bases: TGTGCCAGCAGCTTAAGGGGCGCGCAGGCCCAAGAGACCCAGTACTTC.

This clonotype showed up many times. CDR3 bases: TGCAGTGCTCAAAGCCAGGGGGCCGACACTGAAGCTTTCTTT. This translates into CSAQSQGADTEAFF. The V and J genes are TRBV20-1 and TRBJ1-1, with 8 bases lining up with TRBD1. The J segment lost 3 bases and the V segment lost 5 bases, leaving 8 bases of the junction unmatched. CDR1 and CDR2 from the germline V gene are DFQATT and SNEGSKA (reference sequence). The CDR3 is 14 residues long.